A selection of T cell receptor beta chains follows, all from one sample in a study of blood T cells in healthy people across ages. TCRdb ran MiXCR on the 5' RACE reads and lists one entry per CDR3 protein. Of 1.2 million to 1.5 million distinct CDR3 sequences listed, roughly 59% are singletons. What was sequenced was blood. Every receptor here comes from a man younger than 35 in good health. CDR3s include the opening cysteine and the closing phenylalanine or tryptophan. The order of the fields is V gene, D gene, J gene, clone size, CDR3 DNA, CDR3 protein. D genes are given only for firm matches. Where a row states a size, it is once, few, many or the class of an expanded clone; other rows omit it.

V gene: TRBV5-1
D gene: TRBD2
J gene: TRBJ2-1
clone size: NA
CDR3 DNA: TGCGCCAGCAGCCCGAACGCGGGACTAGGAAACAATGAGCAGTTCTTC
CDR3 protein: CASSPNAGLGNNEQFF

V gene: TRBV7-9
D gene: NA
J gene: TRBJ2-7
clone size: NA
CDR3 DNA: TGTGCCAGCAGCTTAGGACCGTCACCTAAATCCTACGAGCAGTACTTC
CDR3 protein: CASSLGPSPKSYEQYF

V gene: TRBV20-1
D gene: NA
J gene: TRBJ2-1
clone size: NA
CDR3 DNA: TGCAGTGCCGGACTTCAGGATGAGCAGTTCTTC
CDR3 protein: CSAGLQDEQFF

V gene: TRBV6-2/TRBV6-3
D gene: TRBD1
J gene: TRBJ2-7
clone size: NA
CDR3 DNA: TGTGCCAGCAGACGGACAGGGGACGGCTACGAGCAGTACTTC
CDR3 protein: CASRRTGDGYEQYF

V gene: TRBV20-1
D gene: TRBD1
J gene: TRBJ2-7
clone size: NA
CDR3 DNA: TGCAGTGCTTCCAGGGGGACAGGGGACGAGCAGTACTTC
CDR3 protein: CSASRGTGDEQYF

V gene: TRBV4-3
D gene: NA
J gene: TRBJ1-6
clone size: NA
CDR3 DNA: TGCGCCAGCACGCAGGGGAGCTCCTATAATTCACCCCTCCACTTT
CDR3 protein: CASTQGSSYNSPLHF

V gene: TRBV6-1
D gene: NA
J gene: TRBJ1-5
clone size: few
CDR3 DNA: TGTGCCAGCAGCCAAGACAGTAAACGCAATCAGCCCCAGCATTTT
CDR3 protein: CASSQDSKRNQPQHF

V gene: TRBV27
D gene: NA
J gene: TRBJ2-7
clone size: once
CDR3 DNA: TGTGCCAGCGCGATCGGCATGGCAGGATCTGCCGAGCAGTACTTC
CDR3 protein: CASAIGMAGSAEQYF

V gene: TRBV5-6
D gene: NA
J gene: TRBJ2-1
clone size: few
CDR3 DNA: TGTGCCAGCAGCTTGTCTCGGGCCTCCAATGAGCAGTTCTTC
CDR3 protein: CASSLSRASNEQFF

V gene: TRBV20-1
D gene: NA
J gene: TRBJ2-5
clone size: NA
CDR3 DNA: TGCAGTGCTAGTTTAGCAATGTGGGAGACCCAGTACTTC
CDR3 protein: CSASLAMWETQYF

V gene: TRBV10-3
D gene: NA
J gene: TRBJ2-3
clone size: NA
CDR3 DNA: TGTGCCATCAGTGACCAGGGCCGGAGCACAGATACGCAGTATTTT
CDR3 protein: CAISDQGRSTDTQYF

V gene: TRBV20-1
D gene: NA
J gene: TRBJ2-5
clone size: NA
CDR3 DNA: TGCAGTGCTCGGCCCCGGATGAGAGAGCAGTACTTC
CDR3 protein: CSARPRMREQYF

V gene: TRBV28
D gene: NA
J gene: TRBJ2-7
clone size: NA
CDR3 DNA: TGTGCCAGCGGTGAGGTAGGGGGTAACTACGAGCAGTACTTC
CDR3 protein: CASGEVGGNYEQYF

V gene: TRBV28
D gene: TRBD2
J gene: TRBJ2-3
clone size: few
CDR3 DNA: TGTGCCAGCAGAGTACTAGCGGGGGATCCGGTCAGCACAGATACGCAGTATTTT
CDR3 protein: CASRVLAGDPVSTDTQYF

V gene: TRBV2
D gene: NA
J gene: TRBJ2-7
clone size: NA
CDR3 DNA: TGTGCCAGCAGTGAATTAACCTACGAGCAGTACTTC
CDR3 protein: CASSELTYEQYF

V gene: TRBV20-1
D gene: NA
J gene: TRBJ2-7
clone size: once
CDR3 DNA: TGCAGTGCTAGGCCTTCCAATAACTACGAGCAGTACTTC
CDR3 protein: CSARPSNNYEQYF